This TCR beta chain was observed in a study of lymphopenia after photon versus proton radiotherapy. Study-wide results and limits: After the lymphocyte nadir, photon-treated repertoires showed oligoclonal expansion, especially of CD8+ Temra cells.

The CDR3 length is 15 residues. CDR1 and CDR2 (germline): SGHTA, FQGNSA. V was pared by 4 bases and J by 0 bases, with 3 bases of the junction left unmatched. On this clone itself: Its antigen remains unidentified.

Some clones are missing from TCRdb's copy, which holds only in-frame ones; the method was immunoSEQ multiplex PCR. The sample holds 60,000 to 75,000 clones, more than 75% seen once. V and J are TRBV7-2 and TRBJ2-3; 8 bases are shared with TRBD2. This material consisted of peripheral blood, taken from a patient treated with photon-based radiotherapy. This receptor was obtained from a man aged 35-49 years with gastric cancer. The CDR3 protein is CASSSQRGSTDTQYF. The CDR3 nucleotides are TGTGCCAGCAGCTCCCAGCGGGGGAGCACAGATACGCAGTATTTT.